This T cell receptor (beta chain) was profiled in a study of blood T cell repertoires in COVID-19. Study as a whole: Samples taken during acute and convalescent COVID-19 were collected in the United States, Italy and Spain. Nucleic acid was either cDNA or gDNA, and it came from T cells, B-cell-depleted T cells, or PBMCs.

In the authors' methods: How many nucleated cells were present was estimated from reference gene primer amplification. TCRdb's copy holds only in-frame clones and misses some; the assay was immunoSEQ multiplex PCR. The V and J calls and clone size were taken over from that table, and D and trimming were inferred from the DNA. Counted here are about 160,000 clones, 60% to 85% occurring once; the ten biggest clones make up roughly 7.5%. CDR3 length: 13 residues. Germline loops: CDR1 LNHDA, CDR2 SQIVND (reference sequence). Trimming shortened V by 4 bases and J by 7 bases, and 11 bases separated the two germline ends.

Sequenced: peripheral blood. The TCR originated in a man aged 55 to 70 with acute or convalescent COVID-19. This chain uses TRBV19 with TRBJ1-5, with a weak D call TRBD1 (6 bases). CDR3 nucleotides: TGTGCCAGTAGTAAAGGGGGGGTACAGCCCCAGCATTTT. Its protein product is CASSKGGVQPQHF.